A selection of T cell receptor beta chains follows, all from one sample in a study of T cell responses to AZD1222 COVID-19 vaccine. Data came from immunoSEQ multiplex PCR; TCRdb stores just in-frame clones and leaves some out. The sample consists of about 97,000 clones, less than 90% of them appearing once. Sequences were derived from peripheral blood, sampled on day 0 of AZD1222 vaccination. These receptors were obtained from an adult in good health. CDR3s leave out the opening cysteine and the closing phenylalanine or tryptophan. Only part of the rows carry a size: once, few, many, or a class if the clone is expanded.

J gene	V gene	clone size	CDR3 protein
TRBJ2-1	TRBV7-2	.	ASSAMRAQVLF
TRBJ1-3	TRBV4-3	.	ASSQVYNPSGNTIY
TRBJ2-1	TRBV7-2	few	ASRVFSLAGSSYNEQF
TRBJ1-4	TRBV7-9	.	ASSPGTGVEKLF
TRBJ2-5	TRBV5-6	.	ASSLALSSPQETQY
TRBJ2-7	TRBV28	.	ASSSWVGQASYEQY
TRBJ1-2	TRBV19	.	ASSMFFGTVPGGYT
TRBJ2-7	TRBV4-2	.	ASSQEGAGAFSYEQY
TRBJ1-2	TRBV28	.	ASSLLYTTGYT
TRBJ2-1	TRBV11-3	.	ASSVGQAHYNEQF
TRBJ2-3	TRBV28	.	ASSPWGLAGGLGDTQY
TRBJ1-1	TRBV7-2	.	ASSLQENTEAF
TRBJ2-1	TRBV5-4	.	ASSLAGGSAYNEQF
TRBJ1-5	TRBV6-2/TRBV6-3	.	ASSYGSISNQPQH
TRBJ2-5	TRBV24-1	many	ATSETGTGGAETQY
TRBJ1-1	TRBV19	.	ASSRGGNMNTEAF
TRBJ1-2	TRBV3-1/TRBV3-2	.	ASSLRAGNYGYT
TRBJ1-1	TRBV13	.	ASSLRLVYTEAF
TRBJ1-3	TRBV6-5	few	ASSPSGGNTIY
TRBJ1-5	TRBV3-1/TRBV3-2	.	ASSQDPAPDQPQH
TRBJ1-5	TRBV15	.	ATSREGNQPQH